What follows are 29 T cell receptor beta chains derived from one specimen sequenced in a study of blood T cell repertoires in COVID-19. Assay used: immunoSEQ multiplex PCR; TCRdb lists only in-frame clones, some missing. Among fewer than 250,000 clones listed, around four fifths were seen once. The sequencing sample was made of peripheral blood. These receptors originate from a man aged 55 to 70 with COVID-19, enrolled during active disease.

The chain uses TRBV29-1 and TRBJ1-2; D gene ambiguous. V was pared by 7 bases and J by 4 bases, with 13 bases between. Germline-derived CDR1 and CDR2 are SQVTM and ANQGSEA. This CDR3 spans 12 amino acids. The CDR3 coding sequence is TGCAGCGGTAAGGGAGCAGCCTATGGCTACACCTTC. Translated: CSGKGAAYGYTF.

The genes are TRBV3-1 (or the pseudogene TRBV3-2) and TRBJ2-1, with 9 bases aligning to TRBD2. This CDR3 contains 16 residues. Germline CDR1 reads LGHDT; CDR2 reads YNNKEL (reference sequence). V shed 5 bases, J shed 8 bases, and the junction held 13 bases outside the gene matches. The CDR3 bases are TGTGCCAGCAGCATCAGGCTCGCGGGAGGGCCCCATGAGCAGTTCTTC. It specifies CASSIRLAGGPHEQFF.

The J gene is TRBJ2-5, the V gene TRBV5-1; maybe TRBD2 (6 bases). Trimming took off 4 bases at V and 5 bases at J, with 15 bases between the two ends. The CDR3 length is 14 residues. The V gene's germline CDR1 is SGHRS and CDR2 YFSETQ. The CDR3 is CASSKGEVGETQYF. CDR3 sequence (DNA): TGCGCCAGCAGCAAAGGGGAGGTTGGGGAGACCCAGTACTTC.

This sequence joins TRBV6-5 and TRBJ2-2, with D perhaps matching TRBD1 (6 bases). Trimming took off 6 bases at V and 4 bases at J, with 12 bases between the two ends. Germline assignment: CDR1 MNHEY and CDR2 SVGAGI. This CDR3 spans 14 amino acids. CDR3 nucleotides: TGTGCCAGCAGCCTACAGGGTAGCACCGGGGAGCTGTTTTTT. This sequence encodes CASSLQGSTGELFF.

The CDR3 region has the DNA TGTGCCAGCAGCTATACTGGGGGCAGGGGCCGTGAAGCTTTCTTT. Its protein is CASSYTGGRGREAFF. The V call is TRBV13, the J call TRBJ1-1; a weak D match, TRBD1 (6 bases). With 4 bases removed from V and 7 bases from J, the gap between germline ends came to 19 bases. This CDR3 has 15 residues. The germline CDR1 and CDR2 sequences are PRHDT and FYEKMQ (reference sequence).

The gene calls are TRBV21-1 and TRBJ1-2; TRBD1, the table's D call, was not compared with the DNA. TRBV21-1 is flagged as a pseudogene. CDR3 length: 15 residues. In DNA form, the CDR3 reads TGTGCCAGCAGCGCCCGGGACAGCCTTAACTATGGCTACACCTTC. This codes for CASSARDSLNYGYTF.

The chain carries TRBV27 and TRBJ1-4; D uncertain. V lost 5 bases and J lost 7, with 17 bases in between. CDR3 length equals 15 residues. Per germline, CDR1 MNHEY and CDR2 SMNVEV (reference sequence). The CDR3 sequence is CASSAPVMRSEKLFF. CDR3 nucleotide sequence: TGTGCCAGCAGTGCCCCGGTGATGAGGTCTGAAAAACTGTTTTTT. The full variable domain, its missing parts supplied by reference TRBV27 and TRBJ1-4, is EAQVTQNPRYLITVTGKKLTVTCSQNMNHEYMSWYRQDPGLGLRQIYYSMNVEVTDKGDVPEGYKVSRKEKRNFPLILESPSPNQTSLYFCASSAPVMRSEKLFFGSGTQLSVL.

The chain carries TRBV6-5 and TRBJ1-1; perhaps TRBD1 as D (6 bases). This CDR3 has 15 residues. Trimming cost V 0 bases and J 5 bases, with 13 bases left between them. CDR1 and CDR2 (germline): MNHEY, SVGAGI. CDR3 coding DNA: TGTGCCAGCAGTTACTCGGGCGGGGGCCGGACTGAAGCTTTCTTT. Its protein product is CASSYSGGGRTEAFF.

The J gene is TRBJ1-4, the V gene TRBV5-1; 10 bases match TRBD1. In germline, CDR1 is SGHRS, CDR2 YFSETQ. The CDR3 extends over 14 amino acids. Losses at the gene ends were 4 bases for V and 7 bases for J; bases not matched to a gene: 4. The CDR3 DNA sequence: TGCGCCAGCAGCGCCGGACAGGGGGGTGAAAAACTGTTTTTT. Residues: CASSAGQGGEKLFF.

This chain joins TRBV7-9 and TRBJ1-1; 9 nucleotides agree with TRBD1. The germline gives CDR1 SEHNR, CDR2 FQNEAQ (reference sequence). The CDR3 length is 14 residues. The V segment lost 5 bases and the J segment 4 bases; nucleotides outside the gene matches: 5. The CDR3, as DNA: TGTGCCAGCAGCCCAGGACAGGGGATCACTGAAGCTTTCTTT. Its translation: CASSPGQGITEAFF.

The V call is TRBV6-5, the J call TRBJ2-5, with TRBD2 identical over 7 bases. Trimming took 9 bases from V and 1 from J; bases not matched to a gene: 11. The germline CDR1 and CDR2 sequences are MNHEY and SVGAGI. The CDR3 extends over 15 amino acids. The CDR3 sequence: CASSLVGGSQETQYF. Here the CDR3 DNA reads TGTGCCAGTTCGTTGGTCGGGGGGTCCCAAGAGACCCAGTACTTC.

The chain recombines TRBV6-5 with TRBJ1-1; a weak D match, TRBD1 (6 bases). The germline CDR1 and CDR2 sequences are MNHEY and SVGAGI. The V gene lost 5 bases and the J gene lost 8 bases, with 15 bases spanning the gap. The CDR3 extends over 13 amino acids. DNA of the CDR3: TGTGCCAGCAGTCAAAACAGGGTCGGGGAAGCTTTCTTT. Its protein product is CASSQNRVGEAFF.

DNA for the CDR3: TGTGCCAGCAGTCCTCGGGACAGGGGTAACAATGAGCAGTTCTTC. Amino acids: CASSPRDRGNNEQFF. J is TRBJ2-1 and V is TRBV27, with 10 bases that match TRBD1. The trim removed 5 bases at V and 5 bases at J, leaving 6 bases unmatched. The CDR3 spans 15 residues. The germline CDR1 and CDR2 sequences are MNHEY and SMNVEV (reference sequence).

The genes are TRBV6-9 and TRBJ1-6; D is possibly TRBD1 (5 bases). With 0 bases removed from V and 10 bases from J, the gap between germline ends came to 7 bases. Germline V gene lookup returns CDR1 MNHGY and CDR2 SVAAGI. The CDR3 contains 13 residues. The chain's CDR3 is CASSYSRESPLHF. In DNA form, the CDR3 reads TGTGCCAGCAGTTATTCCAGGGAATCACCCCTCCACTTT.

The chain combines TRBV12-3 or TRBV12-4 with TRBJ2-5, with D tentatively TRBD2 (5 bases). There are 13 residues in the CDR3. Trimming took off 8 bases at V and 3 bases at J, with 13 bases between the two ends. CDR3 in amino acids: CASGTGIKETQYF. As DNA, the CDR3 is TGTGCCAGCGGAACCGGGATTAAAGAGACCCAGTACTTC.

J is TRBJ1-6 and V is TRBV19; TRBD1 might be the D (5 bases). Trimming stripped 6 bases from V and 7 bases from J, with 13 bases between. The CDR3 is 14 residues long. Germline V lookup: CDR1 LNHDA, CDR2 SQIVND (reference sequence). The CDR3 loop reads CASRRQSLNSPLHF. The CDR3 DNA is TGTGCCAGTAGGAGACAGAGTTTGAATTCACCCCTCCACTTT.

The chain joins TRBV6-2 or TRBV6-3 to TRBJ2-7, with 9 positions matching TRBD1. The CDR3 contains 17 residues. Trimming at V came to 6 bases and at J to 0 bases, leaving 12 bases not matched to a gene. Germline V lookup: CDR1 MNHEY, CDR2 SVGEGT. The CDR3 nucleotides read TGTGCCAGCAGCCAGGACAGGGGAGGCTTCTACTCCTACGAGCAGTACTTC. Protein sequence: CASSQDRGGFYSYEQYF.

V is TRBV27 and J is TRBJ1-2; a possible D gene is TRBD1 (6 bases). V was pared by 5 bases and J by 4 bases, with 14 bases between. Germline CDR1 reads MNHEY; CDR2 reads SMNVEV (reference sequence). The CDR3 loop spans 14 amino acids. Here the CDR3 reads CASSPDRLLYGYTF. The CDR3 DNA follows: TGTGCCAGCAGTCCGGACAGACTCCTCTATGGCTACACCTTC.

V gene TRBV5-4 combines with J gene TRBJ2-7; 7 positions match TRBD1. Germline V lookup: CDR1 SGHNT, CDR2 YYREEE (reference sequence). The CDR3 runs 14 residues. The J segment lost 6 bases and the V segment lost 4 bases, leaving 10 bases of the junction unmatched. As DNA, the CDR3 is TGTGCCAGCAGCCCCGACAGGGTGGTCGTCGAGCAGTACTTC. Protein: CASSPDRVVVEQYF.

The V gene is TRBV27, the J gene TRBJ1-2; a possible D gene is TRBD1 (5 bases). This CDR3 has 15 amino acids. Germline V gene sequence: CDR1 MNHEY, CDR2 SMNVEV (reference sequence). V gave up 2 bases and J gave up 4 bases, with 14 bases separating them. The CDR3 region is CASSLGHGGIYGYTF. The CDR3 DNA sequence: TGTGCCAGCAGTTTAGGACACGGGGGGATCTATGGCTACACCTTC.

This rearrangement joins TRBV20-1 to TRBJ1-1; no clear D gene. Trimming stripped 7 bases from V and 1 base from J, with 4 bases between. The germline V gene encodes CDR1 DFQATT and CDR2 SNEGSKA (reference sequence). The CDR3 is 10 residues long. Here the CDR3 DNA reads TGCAGTGGAGGGAACACTGAAGCTTTCTTT. This encodes CSGGNTEAFF.

CDR3 DNA sequence: TGTGCCAGCAGAAGACAGGTGAACACCGGGGAGCTGTTTTTT. Protein: CASRRQVNTGELFF. The gene calls are TRBV2 and TRBJ2-2; possible D gene TRBD1, 6 bases. This CDR3 contains 14 residues. V was shortened by 6 bases and J by 1 base, with 9 bases between the two germline ends. Germline CDR1 is SNHLY and CDR2 is FYNNEI. Filled out from reference TRBV2 and TRBJ2-2, the complete variable domain reads EPEVTQTPSHQVTQMGQEVILRCVPISNHLYFYWYRQILGQKVEFLVSFYNNEISEKSEIFDDQFSVERPDGSNFTLKIRSTKLEDSAMYFCASRRQVNTGELFFGEGSRLTVL.

The chain joins TRBV7-2 to TRBJ1-2; 8 bases align to TRBD1. CDR1 SGHTA and CDR2 FQGNSA come from the germline V gene. There are 15 residues in the CDR3. Losses at the gene ends were 0 bases for V and 7 bases for J; bases not matched to a gene: 7. The DNA of the CDR3 is TGTGCCAGCAGCTTAGCGCTGAGACAGGGGTCTGGCTACACCTTC. This encodes CASSLALRQGSGYTF.

The chain carries TRBV15 and TRBJ2-7; possibly TRBD2 for D (6 bases). The CDR3 consists of 14 residues. V was pared by 0 bases and J by 4 bases, with 10 bases between. Germline V gene sequence: CDR1 LNHNV, CDR2 YYDKDF (reference sequence). The CDR3 reads CATSRESGGYEQYF. CDR3 DNA: TGTGCCACCAGCAGAGAGAGTGGGGGGTACGAGCAGTACTTC. The full variable domain, its missing parts supplied by reference TRBV15 and TRBJ2-7, is DAMVIQNPRYQVTQFGKPVTLSCSQTLNHNVMYWYQQKSSQAPKLLFHYYDKDFNNEADTPDNFQSRRPNTSFCFLDIRSPGLGDTAMYLCATSRESGGYEQYFGPGTRLTVT.

The J gene is TRBJ2-6, the V gene TRBV9; TRBD2 matches 8 bases. Per the germline V gene, CDR1 is SGDLS and CDR2 is YYNGEE. V lost 3 bases and J lost 2; bases outside the gene matches: 10. This CDR3 spans 18 amino acids. CDR3 nucleotide sequence: TGTGCCAGCAGCGCCCCCTCTGGCGGGAGGCCTGGGGCCAACGTCCTGACTTTC. This codes for CASSAPSGGRPGANVLTF.

The V gene is TRBV7-9, the J gene TRBJ1-6, with D possibly TRBD1 on 5 matching bases. CDR1 is SEHNR and CDR2 is FQNEAQ in the germline V gene (reference sequence). Trimming shortened V by 0 bases and J by 7 bases, and 10 bases separated the two germline ends. This CDR3 comprises 15 residues. The CDR3 region has the DNA TGTGCCAGCAGCTTAGCCGGAGGGGCCAATTCACCCCTCCACTTT. This translates into CASSLAGGANSPLHF.

This rearrangement joins TRBV20-1 to TRBJ2-7; 9 bases align to TRBD1. The trim removed 8 bases at V and 10 bases at J, leaving 9 bases unmatched. CDR1 and CDR2 from the germline V gene are DFQATT and SNEGSKA (reference sequence). The CDR3 sequence is 11 residues long. CDR3 nucleotide sequence: TGCAGTCTAACACAGGGGGCGAATCAGTACTTC. Translated: CSLTQGANQYF.

The rearrangement links TRBV3-1 (or the pseudogene TRBV3-2) to TRBJ2-1; 8 bases match TRBD2. There are 14 residues in the CDR3. The V and J ends lost 4 bases and 8 bases, in that order; junction bases with no gene match: 7. CDR1 is LGHDT and CDR2 is YNNKEL in the germline V gene (reference sequence). This CDR3 is CASSPKGRGDEQFF. CDR3 nucleotides: TGTGCCAGCAGCCCAAAGGGGCGGGGGGATGAGCAGTTCTTC.

The chain couples TRBV15 to TRBJ1-4; no definite D call. This CDR3 is built from 12 residues. Trimming pared 0 bases from V and 7 bases from J, leaving 3 bases between. CDR1 and CDR2 from the germline V gene are LNHNV and YYDKDF (reference sequence). CDR3 in DNA: TGTGCCACCAGCAGAGATCTTGAAAAACTGTTTTTT. It codes for CATSRDLEKLFF.